The T cell receptor (beta chain) described here comes from a study of blood T cell repertoires in COVID-19. Study-level background: Acute-phase and convalescent COVID-19 samples originated in the United States, Italy and Spain.

Participants, 18 to 89 years old, spanned some 23 US areas. Each recovered donor of Cohort 3 presented with two negative PCRs, clearance, or symptom resolution. Under the authors' procedure: Reference gene primers were amplified, and this amplification served to estimate nucleated cell counts. Some clones are missing from TCRdb's copy, which holds only in-frame ones; the method was immunoSEQ multiplex PCR. The V and J calls and the clone size are those of that table, but D and trimming were determined from the DNA. This sample carries roughly 290,000 clones, approximately 85% of them seen once, and the ten largest clones take roughly 2%. The sequence came from a man between 25 and 39 years old who had recovered from COVID-19. Specimen: PBMCs or T cells enriched from blood (not recorded which).

DNA for the CDR3: TGTGCCAGCAGCGGGGGACAGGGGGCGGTGGGCTACACCTTC. It translates to CASSGGQGAVGYTF. The chain couples TRBV9 to TRBJ1-2; 12 bases map to TRBD1. Germline CDR1 is SGDLS and CDR2 is YYNGEE. J was trimmed by 8 bases and V by 3 bases; bases with no gene match: 5. The CDR3 sequence is 14 residues long.